The sequence of this TCR beta chain was determined in a study of blood T cell repertoires in COVID-19 (dated by TCRdb to about 2020). About the study as a whole: The collaborator samples originated in the United States, Italy and Spain and spanned the acute and convalescent phases of COVID-19. HLA class I and class II types, where available, came from metadata supplied by the sample provider rather than from assay-based typing. A freely available public database, intended as a resource for researchers studying the immune response to SARS-CoV-2, is where the repertoires were released. The prospective study material was composed of cDNA or gDNA derived from T cells, B-cell-depleted T cells, or PBMCs. Nearly every sample came with metadata listing a de-identified subject ID, COVID-19 status, age in years and sex. The samples were drawn from the first 160 participants of the ongoing ImmuneRACE study and from 1,254 subjects provided by 6 global collaborators. Deeply sampled blood TCRbeta repertoires from subjects exposed to, actively infected with, or recovered from COVID-19 were included in the dataset. Study-level results and caveats: The quantity of clinical and demographic metadata differed by source and by participant and was supplied without curation.

Concerning this clone itself: Which antigen it targets is not known. Base-call qualities are not available, and no considerably larger clone is one nucleotide away.

TCRbeta CDR3 regions were amplified from genomic DNA by means of the immunoSEQ Assay, a bias-controlled multiplex PCR. In the original analysis: Nucleated cell counts per sample were estimated from amplification of reference gene primers within the assay. Sequence reads were collapsed and filtered to measure the absolute abundance of every unique TCRbeta CDR3 rearrangement. For each sample, productive Simpson clonality was calculated by taking the square root of Simpson's diversity index across productive rearrangements. TCRdb limited this immuneACCESS table to in-frame rearrangements with V and J called. A share of clones is missing; checked studies link under half to unresolved V genes, and the rest is unexplained. V and J calls and clone size are those listed in that table; D and trimming were worked out from the DNA. Here the sample has about 300,000 clones; about 81% occur a single time. The ten largest clonotypes hold roughly 1.5% of the sample.

One collaborating source in Seattle enrolled patients during active infection and followed them longitudinally through the course of disease. Each collaborating institution followed its own protocols to collect whole blood in K2EDTA tubes. Collaborator samples were shipped for TCRbeta analysis as frozen whole blood, isolated PBMCs, or DNA extracted from either sample type. V lost 2 bases and J lost 0 bases, and the count of bases not matched to a germline gene is 3. Counted from cysteine to phenylalanine, this CDR3 has 16 amino acids. The only DNA kept is the CDR3, 48 bases in frame from the first base. CDR1 is given as SGHDT and CDR2 as YYEEEE, both from the germline V gene.

Sequenced input: peripheral blood. This receptor was obtained from a human donor with COVID-19, enrolled during active disease. The donor label of this sample is uncertain. This chain is built from TRBV5-6 and TRBJ1-3, and TRBD1 matches 9 of the central bases. The CDR3 has the sequence CASSFGTGSSGNTIYF. The DNA sequence is as follows: TGTGCCAGCAGCTTCGGGACAGGGAGCTCTGGAAACACCATATATTTT. The reference TRBV5-6 and TRBJ1-3 proteins fill in what lies around the CDR3, so the full variable domain reads DAGVTQSPTHLIKTRGQQVTLRCSPKSGHDTVSWYQQALGQGPQFIFQYYEEEERQRGNFPDRFSGHQFPNYSSELNVNALLLGDSALYLCASSFGTGSSGNTIYFGEGSWLTVV.